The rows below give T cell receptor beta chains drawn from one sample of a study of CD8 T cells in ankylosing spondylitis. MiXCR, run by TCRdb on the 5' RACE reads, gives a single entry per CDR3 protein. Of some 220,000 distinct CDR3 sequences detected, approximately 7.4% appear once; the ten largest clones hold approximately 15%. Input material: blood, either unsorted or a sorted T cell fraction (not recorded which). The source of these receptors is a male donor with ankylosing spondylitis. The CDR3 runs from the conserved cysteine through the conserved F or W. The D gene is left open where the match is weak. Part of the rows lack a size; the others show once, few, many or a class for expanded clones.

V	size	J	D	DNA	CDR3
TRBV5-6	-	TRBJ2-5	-	TGTGCCAGCAGCCTACGGCTGCTCTTCGAGACCCAGTACTTC	CASSLRLLFETQYF
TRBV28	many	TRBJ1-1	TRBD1	TGTGCCAGCAGTCCGCAGGGGGCGTTCGGAAGGAACACTGAAGCTTTCTTT	CASSPQGAFGRNTEAFF
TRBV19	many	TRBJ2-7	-	TGTGCCAGTATGGCAAGAGACGCCTACGAGCAGTACTTC	CASMARDAYEQYF
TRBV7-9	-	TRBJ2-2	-	TGTGCCAGCAGCTCCCCGGGACACCGGAACACCGGGGAGCTGTTTTTT	CASSSPGHRNTGELFF
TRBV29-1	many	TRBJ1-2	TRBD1	TGCAGCGCTCCGACAGGGATTAACTATGGCTACACCTTC	CSAPTGINYGYTF
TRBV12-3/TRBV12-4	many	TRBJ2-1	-	TGTGCCAGCAGTTTAGGTTCTGCGGTTGAGCAGTTCTTC	CASSLGSAVEQFF
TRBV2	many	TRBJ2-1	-	TGTGCCAGCAGTGATTACCCCGGCTCCTACAATGAGCAGTTCTTC	CASSDYPGSYNEQFF
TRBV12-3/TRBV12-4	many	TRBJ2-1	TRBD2	TGTGCCAGCAGCCCAAGCCCGGGACTACAGTTCTTC	CASSPSPGLQFF
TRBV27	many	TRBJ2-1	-	TGTGCCAGCAGTGTATCTCCCCGGGGCAACGAGCAGTTCTTC	CASSVSPRGNEQFF
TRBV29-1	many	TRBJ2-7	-	TGCAGCGTTGAAGAGTCCTACGAGCAGTACTTC	CSVEESYEQYF
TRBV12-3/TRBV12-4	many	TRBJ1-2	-	TGTGCCAGCAGTCCGGCTGGGGTCGGTGGCTACACCTTC	CASSPAGVGGYTF
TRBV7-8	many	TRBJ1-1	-	TGTGCCAGCAGCGCAGGCCCTGAAGCTTTCTTT	CASSAGPEAFF
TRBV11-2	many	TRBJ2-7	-	TGTGCCAGCAGCTGGGGAGCCTTGGGGGAGCAGTACTTC	CASSWGALGEQYF
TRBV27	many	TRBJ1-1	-	TGTGCCAGCAGACCGCTAGGCGGTGAAGCTTTCTTT	CASRPLGGEAFF
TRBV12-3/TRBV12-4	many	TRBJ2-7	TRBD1	TGTGCCAGCAGTTTAGGGCCGGGACAGGGGTACTACGAGCAGTACTTC	CASSLGPGQGYYEQYF
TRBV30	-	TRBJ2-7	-	TGTGCCTCCGGACATTTGAGCTCCTACGAGCAGTACTTC	CASGHLSSYEQYF
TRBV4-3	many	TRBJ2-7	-	TGCGCCAGCAGCCAATCCTTTAACAGGGTCTACGAGCAGTACTTC	CASSQSFNRVYEQYF
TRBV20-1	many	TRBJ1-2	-	TGCAGTGCTAGAGATGGAGGAGAAGCTAGGGGCTACACCTTC	CSARDGGEARGYTF
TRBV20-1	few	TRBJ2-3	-	TGCAGTGCTAGAGATGGGGGGCTCGGCGCAGATACGCAGTATTTT	CSARDGGLGADTQYF
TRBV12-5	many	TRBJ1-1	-	TGTGCTAGTGGTCCAGATGGGGGCGGCACTGAAGCTTTCTTT	CASGPDGGGTEAFF
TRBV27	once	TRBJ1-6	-	TGTGCCAGCAGTTTAGTCCTTACCGGGCCCCTCCACTTT	CASSLVLTGPLHF
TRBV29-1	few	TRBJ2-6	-	TGCAGCGTTCTCTTACGACAGTTCACCTCTGGGGCCAACGTCCTGACTTTC	CSVLLRQFTSGANVLTF